This TCR beta chain was documented in a study of blood T cells in healthy people across ages (dated by TCRdb to the mid-2010s). Concerning the study at large: In model experiments, template switching captured about one uniquely barcoded TCR beta cDNA molecule for every two T cells. Using the same blood draw, the study looked at two additional independent replicas of 1 million unique cDNA reads for two donors, one aged 18 to 30 and the other aged 80 or older. Four age groups were formed from the donors: young (average 16 years), middle-aged (approximately 41), aged (about 68) and long-lived (approximately 80). To avoid experimental bias, donors of different ages were distributed randomly across sequencing lanes. To track age-related changes in TCR beta repertoire diversity, the study relied on deep sequencing normalized with unique cDNA molecular identifiers.

From the cysteine through the phenylalanine, the CDR3 covers 15 amino acids. Here the CDR3 DNA is all that survives: 45 bases in frame from base 1. V and J are truncated by 6 bases and 11 bases respectively, leaving an intervening sequence of 25 bases. Based on the germline V gene, the CDR1 and CDR2 sequences are SGHAT and FQNNGV. To prepare the library, 5' RACE was applied. Instrument on record: Illumina HiSeq 2500. A second PCR of about 7 to 12 cycles was run with a J-beta primer mix and a sample-barcoded 5' primer. A template-switch 5' adaptor carrying 12 random nucleotides introduced a unique molecular identifier onto each TCR beta cDNA molecule. Each sample yielded at least 3 million CDR3-containing paired-end reads. The Mint cDNA synthesis kit, primed by a TRBC-specific oligonucleotide, was used to synthesize first-strand cDNA from all RNA. After uracil-DNA glycosylase treatment, a first 18-cycle PCR used universal primers M1SS and BC2_uni_R on all cDNA. In the paper's pipeline: For normalization, 1 million high-quality reads were randomly selected from each sample, with every read carrying a distinct molecular identifier. Reads sharing molecular identifiers were discarded rather than binned into consensus sequences. MiTCR, set to a Q25 quality threshold and the strictest error-elimination algorithm, was used for CDR3 identification, clonotype clustering and error correction. A nonparametric unseen species model with Euler transformation was used to estimate a lower bound on total TCR beta diversity. TCRdb handled the public reads itself, with Q25 trimming in fastp and clone calling in MiXCR, and kept productive beta chains. Duplicate CDR3 protein sequences are folded into a single record with the most common DNA and genes. These V and J calls derive from TCRdb rather than the authors' analysis. The sample has about 940,000 distinct CDR3 sequences on record, under 50% of them singletons. Of the sample, 13% is held by the ten largest clones.

A remark on this clonotype: Its antigen is not yet known. Being one base from a much bigger clone, this may be a read error.

Overall study outcomes, separate from this receptor: Compared with the aged group, the long-lived group had more naive CD4+ T cells, fewer expanded clones and increased TCR diversity, suggesting age selection. As age increased, observed TCR beta diversity per million T cells dropped in a roughly linear way, and a significant reduction was already evident by age about 36. Total diversity estimates from one million sequenced T cells were considered lower bounds and underestimates. Conclusive comparison of naive and antigen-experienced compartments was prevented by the profiling of bulk unsorted PBMCs. The percentage of naive T cells measured by flow cytometry correlated strongly with observed TCR beta diversity. The CMV infection status of donors was not known, potentially confounding age-related changes in expanded clonotypes.

The roughly 39 donors, aged roughly 6 to 95 years, were systemically healthy Caucasian individuals from Russia. Each donor gave approximately 9.3 milliliters of peripheral blood, collected into EDTA-treated Vacutainer tubes. PBMCs were isolated by Ficoll-Paque density-gradient centrifugation, with at least 6 million obtained per sample. Total RNA, at least 5 micrograms per sample, was extracted from PBMCs with Trizol reagent. For every donor, an aliquot of PBMCs went through flow cytometry to measure the percentages of naive CD45RAhigh/CD27high T cells. The receptor was isolated from a man aged 25 to 40 in good health. The sample comprised blood. The chain employs TRBV11-2 and TRBJ2-5; the D match is possibly TRBD1 or TRBD2, with 5 bases aligned in each. The DNA sequence is given as TGTGCCAGCAGGTACCGGGACGCCGAGACGGGTGAGCAGTACTTC. The encoded protein is CASRYRDAETGEQYF.